Listed below are T cell receptor beta chains from one sample, sequenced in a study of shared clonotypes between healthy human individuals. Assay used: immunoSEQ multiplex PCR; TCRdb lists only in-frame clones, some missing. This repertoire shows around 500,000 clones, 70% to 80% found once; its top ten account for roughly an eighth. The sequencing sample was made of PBMCs. The receptors stem from a woman between 35 and 50 years old in good health. Some clones in this sample may be carry-over from other donors' samples. CDR3s include the opening cysteine and the closing phenylalanine or tryptophan. The D gene is left open where the match is weak. Clone sizes are given selectively: once, few, many, or a class where the clone is expanded.

v_gene	j_gene	d_gene	abundance	CDR3nt	CDR3aa
TRBV25-1	TRBJ2-5	TRBD1	NA	TGTGCCAGCAGTGAGAACAGGGGTGGAGAGACCCAGTACTTC	CASSENRGGETQYF
TRBV28	TRBJ1-4	NA	NA	TGTGCCTGGGGGGAGGACAGTACTGAAAAACTGTTTTTT	CAWGEDSTEKLFF
TRBV28	TRBJ2-3	TRBD1	NA	TGTGCCAGCAGTCCTCGGGACAGGGGGCGCGTGTCAGATACGCAGTATTTT	CASSPRDRGRVSDTQYF
TRBV18	TRBJ1-5	TRBD1	NA	TGTGCCAGCTCACCGACAGGGGGAGGCAATCAGCCCCAGCATTTT	CASSPTGGGNQPQHF
TRBV7-2	TRBJ2-5	NA	once	TGTGCCAGCAGCCCGGGGTTGGGTTGGGGGGCAATCAGCGAGACCCAGTACTTC	CASSPGLGWGAISETQYF
TRBV5-1	TRBJ2-1	TRBD2	NA	TGCGCCAGCAGCCCTTTGACTAGCGGGAGCTCCTACAATGAGCAGTTCTTC	CASSPLTSGSSYNEQFF
TRBV11-1	TRBJ1-1	NA	once	TGTGCCAGCAGCTTGGAAAGGGAGACTGAAGCTTTCTTT	CASSLERETEAFF
TRBV19	TRBJ2-3	TRBD2	NA	TGTGCCAGTAGTATAGTTGGACTAGCGGGAGCCTCCGCCTACGGAGATACGCAGTATTTT	CASSIVGLAGASAYGDTQYF
TRBV9	TRBJ2-1	NA	NA	TGTGCCAGCAGCGTACGGGGGAACTCCTACAATGAGCAGTTCTTC	CASSVRGNSYNEQFF
TRBV6-1	TRBJ2-2	NA	once	TGTGCCAGCACCCTTCGCACCGGGGAGCTGTTTTTT	CASTLRTGELFF
TRBV6-5	TRBJ2-5	TRBD2	NA	TGTGCCAGCAGTTACTCGATAGTAGCGGGAGGGGGAGAGCAGTACTTC	CASSYSIVAGGGEQYF
TRBV7-9	TRBJ2-1	NA	NA	TGTGCCAGCAGCCCCCCAGGGATACCCTACAATGAGCAGTTCTTC	CASSPPGIPYNEQFF
TRBV11-1	TRBJ1-2	TRBD1	NA	TGTGCCAGCAGCCCAGGGGGAAGGGGACCCGTCGTTCTCTATGGCTACACCTTC	CASSPGGRGPVVLYGYTF
TRBV10-1	TRBJ2-4	TRBD1	NA	TGCGCCAGCACTTTCGGACAGGGGACCAAAAACATTCAGTACTTC	CASTFGQGTKNIQYF
TRBV18	TRBJ2-7	NA	NA	TGTGCCAGCTCACCACTGACTGGGGGCGTCGACGAGCAGTACTTC	CASSPLTGGVDEQYF
TRBV7-2	TRBJ2-7	TRBD2	NA	TGTGCCAGCAGCTTAGCCGGGACTACCTCCTACGAGCAGTACTTC	CASSLAGTTSYEQYF
TRBV6-5	TRBJ1-1	TRBD1	NA	TGTGCCAGCAGTTTGGACAGGGGTACTGAAGCTTTCTTT	CASSLDRGTEAFF
TRBV5-1	TRBJ2-1	NA	NA	TGCGCCAGCAGCTTGGAGGGCCCCCCCGACAATGAGCAGTTCTTC	CASSLEGPPDNEQFF
TRBV11-2	TRBJ1-1	NA	NA	TGTGCCAGCAGCTTCGGGATGTTGAACACTGAAGCTTTCTTT	CASSFGMLNTEAFF
TRBV7-2	TRBJ2-1	NA	NA	TGTGCCAGCAGCTCAGGTAGGGCCAAGTCCTCCGATGAGCAGTTCTTC	CASSSGRAKSSDEQFF
TRBV6-1	TRBJ2-5	TRBD2	NA	TGTGCCAGCAGTGAAGTCCTAGGACTAGCGGGAGAGGAGACCCAGTACTTC	CASSEVLGLAGEETQYF
TRBV7-2	TRBJ2-2	NA	NA	TGTGCCAGCAGCCCCAAACGGGGGTCGGGCACCGGGGAGCTGTTTTTT	CASSPKRGSGTGELFF
TRBV5-1	TRBJ1-2	TRBD1	NA	TGCGCCAGCAGCGACCCGGGACAGGGGAATGGCTACACCTTC	CASSDPGQGNGYTF
TRBV7-8	TRBJ2-1	NA	few	TGTGCCAGCAGGGGGTCCTACAATGAGCAGTTCTTC	CASRGSYNEQFF
TRBV19	TRBJ1-2	NA	NA	TGTGCCAGTAGTATCCCGGGGGAGTGGAGTGGCTACACCTTC	CASSIPGEWSGYTF
TRBV9	TRBJ2-2	TRBD1	NA	TGTGCCAGCAGCCCCCGCAGGGGGCTGGACACCGGGGAGCTGTTTTTT	CASSPRRGLDTGELFF
TRBV27	TRBJ2-3	TRBD2	NA	TGTGCCAGCAGTCGCGACCCAGGGACTAGCGGGAGGGGAGATACGCAGTATTTT	CASSRDPGTSGRGDTQYF
TRBV2	TRBJ1-1	TRBD1	NA	TGTGCCAGCCGGACAGGGATGAACACTGAAGCTTTCTTT	CASRTGMNTEAFF